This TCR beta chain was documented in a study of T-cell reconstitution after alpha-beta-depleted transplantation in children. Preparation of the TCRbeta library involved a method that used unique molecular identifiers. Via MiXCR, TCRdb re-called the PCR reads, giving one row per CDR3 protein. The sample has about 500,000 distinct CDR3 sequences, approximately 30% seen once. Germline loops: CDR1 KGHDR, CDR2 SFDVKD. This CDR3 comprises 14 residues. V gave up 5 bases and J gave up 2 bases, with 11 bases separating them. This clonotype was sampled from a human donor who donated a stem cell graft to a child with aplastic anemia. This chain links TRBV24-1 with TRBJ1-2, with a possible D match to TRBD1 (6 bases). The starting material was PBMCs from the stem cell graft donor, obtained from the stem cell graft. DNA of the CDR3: TGTGCCACCAGTGCAACAGGGAGAAACTATGGCTACACCTTC. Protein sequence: CATSATGRNYGYTF.